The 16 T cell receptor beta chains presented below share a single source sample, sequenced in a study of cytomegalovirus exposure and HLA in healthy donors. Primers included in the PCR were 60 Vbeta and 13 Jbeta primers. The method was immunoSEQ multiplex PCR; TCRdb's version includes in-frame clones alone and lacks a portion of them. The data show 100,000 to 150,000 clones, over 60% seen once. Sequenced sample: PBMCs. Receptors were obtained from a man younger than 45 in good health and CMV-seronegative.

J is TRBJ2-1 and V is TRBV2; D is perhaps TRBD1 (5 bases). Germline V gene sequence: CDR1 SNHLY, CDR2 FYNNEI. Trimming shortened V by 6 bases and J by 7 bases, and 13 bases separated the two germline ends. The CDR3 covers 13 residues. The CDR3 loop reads CASRVAGNNEQFF. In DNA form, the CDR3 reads TGTGCCAGCAGGGTAGCAGGGAATAATGAGCAGTTCTTC.

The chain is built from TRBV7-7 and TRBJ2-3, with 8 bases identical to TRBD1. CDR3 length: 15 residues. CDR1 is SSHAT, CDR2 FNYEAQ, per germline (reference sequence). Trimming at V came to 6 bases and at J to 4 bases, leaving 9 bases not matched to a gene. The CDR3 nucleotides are TGTGCCAGCAGTTCCGACAGGGGCGGAGCAGATACGCAGTATTTT. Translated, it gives CASSSDRGGADTQYF.

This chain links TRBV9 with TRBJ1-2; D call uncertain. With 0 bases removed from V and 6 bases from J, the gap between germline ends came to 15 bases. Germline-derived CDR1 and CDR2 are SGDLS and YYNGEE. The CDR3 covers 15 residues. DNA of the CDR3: TGTGCCAGCAGCGTAGCTCCCCCCGGGAGGAATGGCTACACCTTC. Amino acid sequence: CASSVAPPGRNGYTF.

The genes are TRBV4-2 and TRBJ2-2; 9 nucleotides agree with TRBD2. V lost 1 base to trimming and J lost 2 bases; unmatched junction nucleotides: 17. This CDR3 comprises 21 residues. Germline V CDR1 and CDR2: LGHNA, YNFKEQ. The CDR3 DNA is TGTGCCAGCAGCCAAGTCAGGCTAGCGGGGTTTGAGGGCCAAAACACCGGGGAGCTGTTTTTT. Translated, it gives CASSQVRLAGFEGQNTGELFF.

The CDR3 sequence is CASSLSLLPGNTIYF. As DNA, the CDR3 is TGCGCCAGCAGCTTAAGCTTGCTCCCTGGAAACACCATATATTTT. The chain carries TRBV5-1 and TRBJ1-3; D gene uncertain. The CDR3 is made up of 15 amino acids. The V end was cut by 2 bases, the J end by 2 bases, with 11 bases between. Germline V lookup: CDR1 SGHRS, CDR2 YFSETQ.

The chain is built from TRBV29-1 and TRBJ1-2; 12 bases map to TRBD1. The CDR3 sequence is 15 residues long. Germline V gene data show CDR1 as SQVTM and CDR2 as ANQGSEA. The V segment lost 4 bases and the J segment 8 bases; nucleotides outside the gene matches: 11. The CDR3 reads CSVGGQGAATTGYTF. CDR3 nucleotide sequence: TGCAGCGTTGGGGGACAGGGGGCAGCAACGACGGGCTACACCTTC.

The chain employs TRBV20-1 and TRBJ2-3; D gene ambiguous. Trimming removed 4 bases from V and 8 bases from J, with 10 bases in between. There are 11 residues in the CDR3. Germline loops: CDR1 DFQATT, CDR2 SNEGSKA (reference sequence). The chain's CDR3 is CSAKDTGTQYF. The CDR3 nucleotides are TGCAGTGCTAAAGATACTGGTACGCAGTATTTT.

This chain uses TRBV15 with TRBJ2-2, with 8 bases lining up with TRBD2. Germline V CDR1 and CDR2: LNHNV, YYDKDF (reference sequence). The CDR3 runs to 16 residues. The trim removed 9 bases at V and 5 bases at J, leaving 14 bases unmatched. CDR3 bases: TGTGCCACAACCCCCTTCGGGACTAGTGTGACCGGGGAGCTGTTTTTT. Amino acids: CATTPFGTSVTGELFF.

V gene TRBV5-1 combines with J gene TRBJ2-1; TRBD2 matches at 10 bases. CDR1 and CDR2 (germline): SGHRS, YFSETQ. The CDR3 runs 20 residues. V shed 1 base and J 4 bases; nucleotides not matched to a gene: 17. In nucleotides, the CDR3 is TGCGCCAGCAGCTTGCCTAGCGGGAGACTAAGTACAGCTAATTACAATGAGCAGTTCTTC. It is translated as CASSLPSGRLSTANYNEQFF.

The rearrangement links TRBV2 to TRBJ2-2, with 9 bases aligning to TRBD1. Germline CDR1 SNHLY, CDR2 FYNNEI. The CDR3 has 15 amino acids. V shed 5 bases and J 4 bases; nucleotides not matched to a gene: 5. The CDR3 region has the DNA TGTGCCAGCAGTAGGACGGGACAGGGCACCGGGGAGCTGTTTTTT. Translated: CASSRTGQGTGELFF. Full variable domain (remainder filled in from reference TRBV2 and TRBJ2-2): EPEVTQTPSHQVTQMGQEVILRCVPISNHLYFYWYRQILGQKVEFLVSFYNNEISEKSEIFDDQFSVERPDGSNFTLKIRSTKLEDSAMYFCASSRTGQGTGELFFGEGSRLTVL.

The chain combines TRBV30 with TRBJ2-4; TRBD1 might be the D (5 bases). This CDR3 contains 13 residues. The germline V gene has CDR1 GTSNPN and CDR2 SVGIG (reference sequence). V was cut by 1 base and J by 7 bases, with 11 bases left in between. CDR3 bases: TGTGCCTGGAGTGGCGCAGGGTCGAACATTCAGTACTTC. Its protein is CAWSGAGSNIQYF.

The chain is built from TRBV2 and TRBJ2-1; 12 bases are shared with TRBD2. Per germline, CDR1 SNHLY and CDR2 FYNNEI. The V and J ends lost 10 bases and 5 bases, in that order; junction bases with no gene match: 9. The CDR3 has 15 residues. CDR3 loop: CANMAGLAGNNEQFF. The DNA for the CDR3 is TGTGCCAATATGGCGGGACTAGCGGGCAACAATGAGCAGTTCTTC.

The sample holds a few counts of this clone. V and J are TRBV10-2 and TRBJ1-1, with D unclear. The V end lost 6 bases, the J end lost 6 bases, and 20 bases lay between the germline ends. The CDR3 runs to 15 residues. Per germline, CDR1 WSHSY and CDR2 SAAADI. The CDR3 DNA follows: TGCGCCAGCAGCACCACTACGGGAGGAACACCTGAAGCTTTCTTT. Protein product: CASSTTTGGTPEAFF.

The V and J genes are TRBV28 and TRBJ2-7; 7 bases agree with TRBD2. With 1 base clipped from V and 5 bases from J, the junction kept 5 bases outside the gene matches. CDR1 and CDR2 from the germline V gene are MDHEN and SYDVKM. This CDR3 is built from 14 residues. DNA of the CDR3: TGTGCCAGCAGTTTATATGGGAGGGGCAACGAGCAGTACTTC. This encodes CASSLYGRGNEQYF.

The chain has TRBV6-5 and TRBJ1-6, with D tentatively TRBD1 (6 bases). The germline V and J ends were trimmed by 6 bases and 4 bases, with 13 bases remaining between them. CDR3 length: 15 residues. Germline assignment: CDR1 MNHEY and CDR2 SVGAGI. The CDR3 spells CASRPDTGYNSPLHF. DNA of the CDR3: TGTGCCAGCAGGCCCGACACAGGGTATAATTCACCCCTCCACTTT.

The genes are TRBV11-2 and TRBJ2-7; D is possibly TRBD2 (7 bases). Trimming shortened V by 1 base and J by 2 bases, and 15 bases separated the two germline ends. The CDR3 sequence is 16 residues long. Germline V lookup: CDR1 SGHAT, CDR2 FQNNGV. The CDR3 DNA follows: TGTGCCAGCAGCTTAGCCGTAAGGGGGGGTGCCTACGAGCAGTACTTC. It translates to CASSLAVRGGAYEQYF.